A single sample gave rise to the 6 T cell receptor beta chains below, sequenced in a study of Graves' ophthalmopathy and Graves' hyperthyroidism. Amplifying from RNA transcripts, the study obtained TCR beta CDR3 regions. First-round RT-PCR relied on HTBI primers, and a second-round multiplex PCR came next. TCRdb independently ran MiXCR on the multiplex PCR reads; one entry per CDR3 protein. This sample has around 400,000 distinct CDR3 sequences, with under 25% found just once. The source material was peripheral blood. These receptors were obtained from a young woman with stable Graves' hyperthyroidism.

V and J are TRBV27 and TRBJ2-2, with no clear D. The CDR3 length is 15 residues. Per the germline V gene, CDR1 is MNHEY and CDR2 is SMNVEV (reference sequence). The V and J ends lost 0 bases and 4 bases respectively, with 9 bases between them. The CDR3 region is CASSLSGTATGELFF. In DNA form, the CDR3 reads TGTGCCAGCAGTTTATCTGGTACAGCCACCGGGGAGCTGTTTTTT.

In this sample, this clonotype turned up many times. The chain's CDR3 is CASNEFGRVAEAFF. The CDR3 bases are TGTGCCAGCAATGAATTTGGACGGGTAGCAGAAGCTTTCTTT. This chain connects TRBV12-3 or TRBV12-4 to TRBJ1-1; no clear D gene. V lost 7 bases, J lost 8 bases, and 20 bases lay in between. This CDR3 is 14 amino acids long.

This clonotype was seen a handful of times. The chain employs TRBV6-1 and TRBJ2-2; D remains ambiguous. Looked up from germline, CDR1 is MNHNS and CDR2 is SASEGT. V was pared by 7 bases and J by 5 bases, with 11 bases between. The CDR3 runs 13 residues. The CDR3, as DNA: TGTGCCAGCATGAAGCCCGCGACCGGGGAGCTGTTTTTT. It is translated as CASMKPATGELFF.

This clonotype has only one observation. V is TRBV12-3 or TRBV12-4 and J is TRBJ1-5; D ambiguous. The CDR3 is made up of 13 amino acids. V lost 6 bases and J lost 5, with 11 bases in between. The DNA for the CDR3 is TGTGCCAGCAGCCCCTTGTGGGATCAGCCCCAGCATTTT. Protein product: CASSPLWDQPQHF.

Many counts were recorded for this clonotype. The chain combines TRBV6-2 or TRBV6-3 with TRBJ1-1; D gene ambiguous. The CDR3 length is 14 residues. Deletions cut 2 bases from V and 4 bases from J, with 11 bases between. Germline values: CDR1 MNHEY, CDR2 SVGEGT. The CDR3 DNA reads as TGTGCCAGCAGTTACAGGGAGGTGGGCACTGAAGCTTTCTTT. It encodes CASSYREVGTEAFF.

There are a few counts of this clonotype. One end of the junction varies from germline; a read error may be responsible. The rearrangement uses TRBV28 and TRBJ2-4; 7 bases are a match to TRBD1. CDR1 MDHEN and CDR2 SYDVKM come from the germline V gene. The CDR3 length is 16 residues. The CDR3 region is CASGARGFGAKNIKYF. In DNA, the CDR3 is TGTGCCAGCGGCGCCAGGGGGTTCGGAGCCAAAAACATTAAGTACTTC.